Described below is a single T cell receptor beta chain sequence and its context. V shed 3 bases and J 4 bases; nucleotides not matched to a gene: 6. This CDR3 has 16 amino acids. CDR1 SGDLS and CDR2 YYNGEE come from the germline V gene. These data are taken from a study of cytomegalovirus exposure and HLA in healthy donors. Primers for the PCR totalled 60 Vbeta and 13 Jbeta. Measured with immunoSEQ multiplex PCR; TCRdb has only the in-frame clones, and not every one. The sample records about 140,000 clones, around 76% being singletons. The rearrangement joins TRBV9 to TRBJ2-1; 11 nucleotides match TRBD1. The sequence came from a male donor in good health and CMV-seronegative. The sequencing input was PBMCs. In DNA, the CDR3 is TGTGCCAGCAGCGCAGGACAGGGGGCTGGATACAATGAGCAGTTCTTC. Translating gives CASSAGQGAGYNEQFF.